The TCR beta chain under discussion was sequenced for a study of spatial heterogeneity in lung cancer. Looking at the study overall: There were consistently more beta-chain sequences detected than alpha-chain sequences. More than 9.5 raw reads, on average, carried each unique TCR and UMI combination.

Via MiXCR, TCRdb re-called the 5' RACE reads, giving one row per CDR3 protein. This sample yields 50,000 to 65,000 distinct CDR3 sequences, of which approximately 8% are seen a single time; more than 12% belongs to the top ten. Noted time point: sample taken at primary tumor resection. Sequencing covered unsorted whole RNA taken from tumor, nontumor lung or frozen PBMC. Germline V gene data show CDR1 as SGHRS and CDR2 as YFSETQ. The CDR3 totals 15 residues. V shed 0 bases and J shed 1 base, with 8 bases lying between them. The sample holds many counts of this clonotype. The V and J genes are TRBV5-1 and TRBJ1-5; unclear D gene. The clonotype originates from a female donor with early-stage non-small cell lung cancer. The sample here was PBMCs, taken at surgery. CDR3 bases: TGCGCCAGCAGCTTGGGCCTGGAGAGCAATCAGCCCCAGCATTTT. Its protein product is CASSLGLESNQPQHF.